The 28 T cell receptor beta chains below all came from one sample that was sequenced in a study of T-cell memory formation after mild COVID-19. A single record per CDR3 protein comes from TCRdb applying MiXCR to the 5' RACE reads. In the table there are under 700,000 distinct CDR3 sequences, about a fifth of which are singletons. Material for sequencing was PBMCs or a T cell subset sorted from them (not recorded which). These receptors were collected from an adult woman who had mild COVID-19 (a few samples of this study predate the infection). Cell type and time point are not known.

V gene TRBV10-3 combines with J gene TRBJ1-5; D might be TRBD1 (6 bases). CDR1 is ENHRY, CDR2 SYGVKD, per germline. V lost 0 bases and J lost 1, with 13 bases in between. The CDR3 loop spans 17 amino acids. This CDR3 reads CAISESSSGASNQPQHF. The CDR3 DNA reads TGTGCCATCAGTGAGTCGTCCTCGGGGGCCAGCAATCAGCCCCAGCATTTT.

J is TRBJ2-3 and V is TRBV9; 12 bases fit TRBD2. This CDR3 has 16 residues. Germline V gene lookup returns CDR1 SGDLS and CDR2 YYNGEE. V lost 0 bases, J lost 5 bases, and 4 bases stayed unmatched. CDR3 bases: TGTGCCAGCAGCGTAGGACTAGCGGGAGAGGTAGATACGCAGTATTTT. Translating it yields CASSVGLAGEVDTQYF. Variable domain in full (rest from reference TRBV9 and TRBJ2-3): DSGVTQTPKHLITATGQRVTLRCSPRSGDLSVYWYQQSLDQGLQFLIQYYNGEERAKGNILERFSAQQFPDLHSELNLSSLELGDSALYFCASSVGLAGEVDTQYFGPGTRLTVL.

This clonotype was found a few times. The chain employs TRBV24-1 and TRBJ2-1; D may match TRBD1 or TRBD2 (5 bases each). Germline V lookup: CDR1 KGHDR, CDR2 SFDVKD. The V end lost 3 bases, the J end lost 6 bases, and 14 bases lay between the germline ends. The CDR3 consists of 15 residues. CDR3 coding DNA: TGTGCCACCAGTGATCCCCGGGACCACCCCAATGAGCAGTTCTTC. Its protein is CATSDPRDHPNEQFF.

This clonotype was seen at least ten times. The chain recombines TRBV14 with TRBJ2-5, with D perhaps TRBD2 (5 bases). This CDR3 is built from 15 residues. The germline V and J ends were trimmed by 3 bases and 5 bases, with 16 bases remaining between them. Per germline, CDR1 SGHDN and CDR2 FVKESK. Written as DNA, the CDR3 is TGTGCCAGCAGCCAGGCTCGGTTTGGGAGCGAGACCCAGTACTTC. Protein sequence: CASSQARFGSETQYF.

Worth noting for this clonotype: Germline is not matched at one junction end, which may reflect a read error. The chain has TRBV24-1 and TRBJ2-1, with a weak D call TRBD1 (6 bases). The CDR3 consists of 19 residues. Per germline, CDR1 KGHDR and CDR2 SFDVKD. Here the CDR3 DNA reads TGTGCCACCAGTGACCCGACCAGATCCGGGACACAATCCTATAATGAGCAGTTCTTC. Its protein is CATSDPTRSGTQSYNEQFF.

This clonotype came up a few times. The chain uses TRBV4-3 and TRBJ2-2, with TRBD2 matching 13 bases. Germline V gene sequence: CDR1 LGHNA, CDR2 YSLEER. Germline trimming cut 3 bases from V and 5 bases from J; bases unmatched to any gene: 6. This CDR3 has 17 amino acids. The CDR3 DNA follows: TGCGCCAGCAGCCAGGAACTAGCGGGAGGGCCTACCGGGGAGCTGTTTTTT. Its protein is CASSQELAGGPTGELFF.

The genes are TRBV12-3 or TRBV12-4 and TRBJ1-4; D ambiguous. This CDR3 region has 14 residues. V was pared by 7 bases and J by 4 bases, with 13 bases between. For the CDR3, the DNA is TGTGCCAGCACAGACGGACCCATTAATGAAAAACTGTTTTTT. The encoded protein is CASTDGPINEKLFF.

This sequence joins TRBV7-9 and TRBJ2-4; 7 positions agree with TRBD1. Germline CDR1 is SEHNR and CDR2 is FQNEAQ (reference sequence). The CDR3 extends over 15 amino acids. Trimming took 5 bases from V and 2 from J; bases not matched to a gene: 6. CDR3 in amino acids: CASSVPTGSKNIQYF. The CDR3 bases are TGTGCCAGCAGCGTACCGACAGGGTCCAAAAACATTCAGTACTTC.

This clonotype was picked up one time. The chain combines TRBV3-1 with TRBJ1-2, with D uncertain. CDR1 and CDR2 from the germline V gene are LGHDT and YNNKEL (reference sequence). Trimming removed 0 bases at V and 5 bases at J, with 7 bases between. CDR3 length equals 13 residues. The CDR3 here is CASSQDGRYGYTF. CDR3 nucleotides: TGTGCCAGCAGCCAAGATGGACGTTATGGCTACACCTTC.

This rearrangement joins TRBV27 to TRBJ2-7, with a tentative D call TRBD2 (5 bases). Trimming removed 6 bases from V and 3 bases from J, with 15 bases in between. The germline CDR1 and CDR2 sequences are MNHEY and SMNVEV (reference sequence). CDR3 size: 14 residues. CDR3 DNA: TGTGCCAGCAGCCCCGCCGTACGGGACTACGAGCAGTACTTC. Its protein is CASSPAVRDYEQYF.

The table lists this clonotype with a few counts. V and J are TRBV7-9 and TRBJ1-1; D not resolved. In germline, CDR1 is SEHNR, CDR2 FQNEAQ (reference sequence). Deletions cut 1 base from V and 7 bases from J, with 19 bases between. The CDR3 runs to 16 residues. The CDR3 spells CASSLEFGRLGDEAFF. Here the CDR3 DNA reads TGTGCCAGCAGCTTAGAATTTGGCAGGTTAGGTGATGAAGCTTTCTTT.

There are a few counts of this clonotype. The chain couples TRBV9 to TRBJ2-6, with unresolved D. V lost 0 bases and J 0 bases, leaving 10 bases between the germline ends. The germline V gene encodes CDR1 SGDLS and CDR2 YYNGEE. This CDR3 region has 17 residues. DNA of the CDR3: TGTGCCAGCAGCGTAGGGGTTAAGTCCTCTGGGGCCAACGTCCTGACTTTC. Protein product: CASSVGVKSSGANVLTF.

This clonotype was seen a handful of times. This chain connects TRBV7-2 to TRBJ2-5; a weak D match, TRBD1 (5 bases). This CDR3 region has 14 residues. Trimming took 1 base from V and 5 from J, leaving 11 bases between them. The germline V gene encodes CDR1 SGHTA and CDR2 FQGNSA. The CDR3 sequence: CASSLGAGLETQYF. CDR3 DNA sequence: TGTGCCAGCAGCTTAGGGGCAGGGCTGGAGACCCAGTACTTC.

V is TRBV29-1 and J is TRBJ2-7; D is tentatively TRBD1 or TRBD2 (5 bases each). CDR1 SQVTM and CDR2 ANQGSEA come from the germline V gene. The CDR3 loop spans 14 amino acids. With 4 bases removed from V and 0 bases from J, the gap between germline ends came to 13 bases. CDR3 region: CSVGRGGTSYEQYF. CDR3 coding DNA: TGCAGCGTTGGCCGGGGCGGAACCTCCTACGAGCAGTACTTC.

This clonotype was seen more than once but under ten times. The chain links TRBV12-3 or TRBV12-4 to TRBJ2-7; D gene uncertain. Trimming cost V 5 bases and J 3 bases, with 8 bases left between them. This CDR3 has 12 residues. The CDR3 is CASSLYHYEQYF. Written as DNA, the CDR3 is TGTGCCAGCAGTCTGTACCACTACGAGCAGTACTTC.

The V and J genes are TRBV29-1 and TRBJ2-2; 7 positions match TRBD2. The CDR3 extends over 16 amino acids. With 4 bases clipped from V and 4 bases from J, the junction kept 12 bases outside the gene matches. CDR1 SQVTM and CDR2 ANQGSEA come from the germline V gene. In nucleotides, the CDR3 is TGCAGCGTTGTGGCCTATGTGGGAGGGCCCACCGGGGAGCTGTTTTTT. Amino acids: CSVVAYVGGPTGELFF.

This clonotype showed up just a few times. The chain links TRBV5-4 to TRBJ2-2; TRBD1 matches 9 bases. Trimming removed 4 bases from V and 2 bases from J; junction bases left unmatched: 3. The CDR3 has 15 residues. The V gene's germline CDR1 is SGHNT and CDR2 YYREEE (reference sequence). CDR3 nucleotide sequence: TGTGCCAGCAGCACAACAGGGGGCAACACCGGGGAGCTGTTTTTT. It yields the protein CASSTTGGNTGELFF.

CDR3 loop: CSAPTSGGEETQYF. The DNA for the CDR3 is TGCAGTGCTCCGACTAGCGGGGGGGAAGAGACCCAGTACTTC. V is TRBV20-1 and J is TRBJ2-5; 14 nucleotides match TRBD2. This CDR3 comprises 14 residues. CDR1 and CDR2 from the germline V gene are DFQATT and SNEGSKA (reference sequence). Trimming took 5 bases from V and 3 from J; bases not matched to a gene: 2.

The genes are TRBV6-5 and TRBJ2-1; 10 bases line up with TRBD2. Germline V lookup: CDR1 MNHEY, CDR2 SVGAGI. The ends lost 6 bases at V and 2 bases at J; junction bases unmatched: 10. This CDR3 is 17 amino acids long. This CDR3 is CASSSETSGYTYNEQFF. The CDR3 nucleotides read TGTGCCAGCAGCTCCGAGACTAGCGGGTATACCTACAATGAGCAGTTCTTC.

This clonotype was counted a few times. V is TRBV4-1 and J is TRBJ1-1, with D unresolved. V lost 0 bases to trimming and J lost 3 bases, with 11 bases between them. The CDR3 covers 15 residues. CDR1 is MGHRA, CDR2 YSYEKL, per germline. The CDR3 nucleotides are TGCGCCAGCAGCCAAGAGTTCTCGGGCTACACTGAAGCTTTCTTT. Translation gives CASSQEFSGYTEAFF.

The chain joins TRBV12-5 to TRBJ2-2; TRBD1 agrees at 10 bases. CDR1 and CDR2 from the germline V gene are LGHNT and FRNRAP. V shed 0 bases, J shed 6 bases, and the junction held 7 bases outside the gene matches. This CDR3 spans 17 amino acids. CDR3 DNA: TGTGCTAGTGGTTTGGTACTCGGACAGGGGGTGTCCGGGGAGCTGTTTTTT. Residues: CASGLVLGQGVSGELFF.

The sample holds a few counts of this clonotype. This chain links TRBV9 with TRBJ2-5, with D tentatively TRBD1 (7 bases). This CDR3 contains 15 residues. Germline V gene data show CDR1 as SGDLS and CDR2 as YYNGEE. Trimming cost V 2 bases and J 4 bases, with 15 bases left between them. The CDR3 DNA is TGTGCCAGCAGCGTCTCAGGGGGGTTTTCAGAGACCCAGTACTTC. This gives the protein CASSVSGGFSETQYF. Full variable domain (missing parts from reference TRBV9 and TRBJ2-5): DSGVTQTPKHLITATGQRVTLRCSPRSGDLSVYWYQQSLDQGLQFLIQYYNGEERAKGNILERFSAQQFPDLHSELNLSSLELGDSALYFCASSVSGGFSETQYFGPGTRLLVL.

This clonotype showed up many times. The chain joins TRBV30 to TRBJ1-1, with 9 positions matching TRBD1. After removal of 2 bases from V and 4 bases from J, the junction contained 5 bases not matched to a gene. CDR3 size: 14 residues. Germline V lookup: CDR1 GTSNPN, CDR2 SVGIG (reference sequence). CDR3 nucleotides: TGTGCCTGGAGTAAGGACAGGGGTATCACTGAAGCTTTCTTT. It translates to CAWSKDRGITEAFF.

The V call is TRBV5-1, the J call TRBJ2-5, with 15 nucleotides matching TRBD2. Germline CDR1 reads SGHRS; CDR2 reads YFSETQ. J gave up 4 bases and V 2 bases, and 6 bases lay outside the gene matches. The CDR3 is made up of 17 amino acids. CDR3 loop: CASSFGTSGGSRETQYF. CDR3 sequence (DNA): TGCGCCAGCAGCTTTGGGACTAGCGGGGGGTCGAGAGAGACCCAGTACTTC. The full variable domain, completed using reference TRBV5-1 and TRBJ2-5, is KAGVTQTPRYLIKTRGQQVTLSCSPISGHRSVSWYQQTPGQGLQFLFEYFSETQRNKGNFPGRFSGRQFSNSRSEMNVSTLELGDSALYLCASSFGTSGGSRETQYFGPGTRLLVL.

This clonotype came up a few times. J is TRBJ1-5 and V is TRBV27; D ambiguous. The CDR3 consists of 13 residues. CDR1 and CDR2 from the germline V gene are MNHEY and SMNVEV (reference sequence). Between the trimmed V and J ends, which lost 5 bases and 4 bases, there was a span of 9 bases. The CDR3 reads CASSIVGNQPQHF. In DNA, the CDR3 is TGTGCCAGCAGTATTGTGGGGAATCAGCCCCAGCATTTT.

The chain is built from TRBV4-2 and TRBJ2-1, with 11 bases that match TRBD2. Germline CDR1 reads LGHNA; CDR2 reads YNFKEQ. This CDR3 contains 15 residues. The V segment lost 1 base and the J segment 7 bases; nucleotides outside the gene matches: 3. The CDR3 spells CASSQVAGGTNEQFF. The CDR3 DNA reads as TGTGCCAGCAGCCAAGTAGCGGGAGGGACTAATGAGCAGTTCTTC.

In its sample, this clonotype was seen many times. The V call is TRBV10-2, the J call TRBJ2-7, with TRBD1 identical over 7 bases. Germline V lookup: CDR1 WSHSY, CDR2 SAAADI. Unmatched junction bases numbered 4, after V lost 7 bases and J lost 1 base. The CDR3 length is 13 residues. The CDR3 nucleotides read TGCGCCAGCACCCGGGACAGATCCTACGAGCAGTACTTC. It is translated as CASTRDRSYEQYF.

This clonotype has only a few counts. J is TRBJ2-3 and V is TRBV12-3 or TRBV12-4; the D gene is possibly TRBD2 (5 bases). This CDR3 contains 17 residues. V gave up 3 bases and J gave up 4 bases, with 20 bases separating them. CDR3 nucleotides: TGTGCCAGCAGTTTTAAAATGGGCGGGTCTCGCCCAGATACGCAGTATTTT. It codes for CASSFKMGGSRPDTQYF.